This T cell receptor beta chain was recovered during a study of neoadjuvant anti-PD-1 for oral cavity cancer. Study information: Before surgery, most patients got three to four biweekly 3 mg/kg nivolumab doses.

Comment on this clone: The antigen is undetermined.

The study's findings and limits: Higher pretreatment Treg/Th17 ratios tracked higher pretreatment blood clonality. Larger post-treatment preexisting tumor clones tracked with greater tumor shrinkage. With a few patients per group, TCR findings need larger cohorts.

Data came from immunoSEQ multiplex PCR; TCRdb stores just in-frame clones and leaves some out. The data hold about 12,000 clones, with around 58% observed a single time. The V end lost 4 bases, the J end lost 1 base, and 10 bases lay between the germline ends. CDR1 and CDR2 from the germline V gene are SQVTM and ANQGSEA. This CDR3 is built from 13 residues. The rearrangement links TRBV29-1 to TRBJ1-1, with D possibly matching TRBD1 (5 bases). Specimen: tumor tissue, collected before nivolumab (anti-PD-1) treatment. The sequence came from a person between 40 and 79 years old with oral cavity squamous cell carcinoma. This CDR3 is CSVGGDGNTEAFF. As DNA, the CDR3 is TGCAGCGTTGGGGGGGATGGGAACACTGAAGCTTTCTTT.